These 29 T cell receptor beta chains share one sample of origin, sequenced in a study of blood T cell repertoires in COVID-19. Produced via immunoSEQ multiplex PCR; TCRdb's table is partial and in-frame only. The repertoire has more than 90,000 clones, 70% to 90% of them found once; the top ten carry about 17%. The material sequenced was peripheral blood. These receptors all stem from a woman aged 55-69 years with COVID-19, enrolled during active disease.

This clone was picked up a small number of times. In DNA form, the CDR3 reads TGCAGTGCTAGTATAGCCTACGAGCAGTACTTC. Protein sequence: CSASIAYEQYF. This chain joins TRBV20-1 and TRBJ2-7; D gene uncertain. Deletions cut 3 bases from V and 2 bases from J, with 5 bases between. The CDR3 is 11 residues long. CDR1 DFQATT and CDR2 SNEGSKA come from the germline V gene (reference sequence).

With respect to this clone: In the same sample, other DNA sequences code for this CDR3. This rearrangement joins TRBV18 to TRBJ1-5; the D gene is possibly TRBD1 (5 bases). Trimming shortened V by 3 bases and J by 7 bases, and 10 bases separated the two germline ends. Germline V CDR1 and CDR2: KGHSH, LQKENI. The CDR3 spans 13 residues. CDR3 nucleotide sequence: TGTGCCAGCTCACCTGGGGGGGACCAGCCCCAGCATTTT. As protein: CASSPGGDQPQHF.

V gene TRBV18 combines with J gene TRBJ1-2; 7 nucleotides match TRBD1. Germline V gives CDR1 KGHSH, CDR2 LQKENI. CDR3 length equals 17 residues. V was clipped by 3 bases and J by 3 bases; unmatched bases: 13. In nucleotides, the CDR3 is TGTGCCAGCTCACCTCGTGGACAGGCCCCAGGGGACTATGGCTACACCTTC. Its translation is CASSPRGQAPGDYGYTF. The whole variable domain, filled in from reference TRBV18 and TRBJ1-2, reads NAGVMQNPRHLVRRRGQEARLRCSPMKGHSHVYWYRQLPEEGLKFMVYLQKENIIDESGMPKERFSAEFPKEGPSILRIQQVVRGDSAAYFCASSPRGQAPGDYGYTFGSGTRLTVV.

The rearrangement links TRBV6-5 to TRBJ2-3; no reliable D call. The V gene's germline CDR1 is MNHEY and CDR2 SVGAGI. The CDR3 length is 14 residues. Trimming took 0 bases from V and 0 from J, leaving 4 bases between them. This CDR3 is CASSYSYSTDTQYF. The DNA for the CDR3 is TGTGCCAGCAGTTACTCCTATAGCACAGATACGCAGTATTTT.

The chain employs TRBV28 and TRBJ1-5; 7 bases align to TRBD1. V shed 4 bases and J 9 bases; nucleotides not matched to a gene: 15. CDR3 length equals 16 residues. Per the germline V gene, CDR1 is MDHEN and CDR2 is SYDVKM. The CDR3 coding sequence is TGTGCCAGCAGTTCACCCTGGACAGGCGAGGTGGGGCCCCAGCATTTT. Protein product: CASSSPWTGEVGPQHF.

DNA for the CDR3: TGTGCCAGCAGCACAGCGGGGTTGAACACCGGGGAGCTGTTTTTT. Translated: CASSTAGLNTGELFF. This chain links TRBV11-2 with TRBJ2-2, with TRBD2 identical over 7 bases. The CDR3 is made up of 15 amino acids. With 5 bases clipped from V and 1 base from J, the junction kept 4 bases outside the gene matches. Per germline, CDR1 SGHAT and CDR2 FQNNGV.

The rearrangement joins TRBV9 to TRBJ1-1; the D is unclear. Germline assignment: CDR1 SGDLS and CDR2 YYNGEE. Trimming removed 5 bases at V and 0 bases at J, with 8 bases between. The CDR3 has 13 residues. In DNA, the CDR3 is TGTGCCAGCAGTGCGGCTCTGAACACTGAAGCTTTCTTT. This codes for CASSAALNTEAFF. The full variable domain, completed using reference TRBV9 and TRBJ1-1, is DSGVTQTPKHLITATGQRVTLRCSPRSGDLSVYWYQQSLDQGLQFLIQYYNGEERAKGNILERFSAQQFPDLHSELNLSSLELGDSALYFCASSAALNTEAFFGQGTRLTVV.

The chain is built from TRBV3-1 (or the pseudogene TRBV3-2) and TRBJ1-2; D unresolved. V dropped 1 base and J dropped 8 bases, with 17 bases sitting between them. In germline, CDR1 is LGHDT, CDR2 YNNKEL (reference sequence). The CDR3 is made up of 15 amino acids. This CDR3 is CASSQAGLLDPGYTF. The DNA of the CDR3 is TGTGCCAGCAGCCAAGCGGGGTTATTGGATCCCGGCTACACCTTC.

The chain employs TRBV30 and TRBJ2-7, with D perhaps TRBD1 (6 bases). The V gene lost 4 bases and the J gene lost 0 bases, with 13 bases spanning the gap. The CDR3 sequence is 14 residues long. CDR1 is GTSNPN and CDR2 is SVGIG in the germline V gene (reference sequence). The CDR3 coding sequence is TGTGCCTGGACCAGGGGCGGAGTCTCCTACGAGCAGTACTTC. It yields the protein CAWTRGGVSYEQYF. The full variable domain, its missing parts supplied by reference TRBV30 and TRBJ2-7, is SQTIHQWPATLVQPVGSPLSLECTVEGTSNPNLYWYRQAAGRGLQLLFYSVGIGQISSEVPQNLSASRPQDRQFILSSKKLLLSDSGFYLCAWTRGGVSYEQYFGPGTRLTVT.

The rearrangement joins TRBV21-1 to TRBJ2-2; the listed D gene, TRBD1, was not tested against the DNA. TRBV21-1 is a documented pseudogene. The CDR3 is made up of 16 amino acids. The CDR3 nucleotides read TGTGCCAGCAGCCCCCCCACAGGGGTCTTGACCGGGGAGCTGTTTTTT. Residues: CASSPPTGVLTGELFF.

This clone was counted once. The rearrangement uses TRBV4-2 and TRBJ1-2; perhaps TRBD1 as D (6 bases). Per germline, CDR1 LGHNA and CDR2 YNFKEQ. V was pared by 8 bases and J by 4 bases, with 11 bases between. This CDR3 comprises 12 residues. The CDR3 DNA follows: TGTGCCAGCTGGGGGGGGGCCTATGGCTACACCTTC. Translating gives CASWGGAYGYTF.

The rearrangement joins TRBV11-3 to TRBJ2-7, with TRBD2 identical over 7 bases. This CDR3 has 16 amino acids. CDR1 is SGHNT, CDR2 YENEEA, per germline. The junction had 13 bases not matched to a gene; V was cut back by 3 bases and J by 5 bases. The CDR3 sequence is CASSFDGREGKDEQYF. Here the CDR3 DNA reads TGTGCCAGCAGCTTTGATGGCAGGGAGGGAAAGGACGAGCAGTACTTC.

The rearrangement links TRBV6-5 to TRBJ1-2; a weak D match, TRBD1 (6 bases). This CDR3 has 13 amino acids. V was pared by 6 bases and J by 4 bases, with 12 bases between. Germline values: CDR1 MNHEY, CDR2 SVGAGI. The CDR3 loop reads CASRVDRLYGYTF. The CDR3, as DNA: TGTGCCAGCAGGGTGGACAGACTCTATGGCTACACCTTC.

The chain uses TRBV5-6 and TRBJ1-6; 8 nucleotides line up with TRBD1. Germline V gene sequence: CDR1 SGHDT, CDR2 YYEEEE. The CDR3 has 13 amino acids. V shed 3 bases, J shed 7 bases, and the junction held 0 bases outside the gene matches. Here the CDR3 DNA reads TGTGCCAGCAGCTGGACAGGGAATTCACCCCTCCACTTT. As protein: CASSWTGNSPLHF.

The rearrangement joins TRBV5-1 to TRBJ1-6; D possibly corresponds to TRBD1 (6 bases). The V gene's germline CDR1 is SGHRS and CDR2 YFSETQ. The V end was cut by 7 bases, the J end by 13 bases, with 24 bases between. This CDR3 is built from 15 residues. Here the CDR3 reads CASSRGIGWDIPLHF. In DNA form, the CDR3 reads TGCGCCAGCTCAAGGGGGATAGGTTGGGATATCCCCCTCCACTTT.

This chain joins TRBV30 and TRBJ1-6; D is possibly TRBD1 (6 bases). CDR3 length: 14 amino acids. The germline V and J ends were trimmed by 3 bases and 5 bases, with 11 bases remaining between them. Germline CDR1 GTSNPN, CDR2 SVGIG (reference sequence). CDR3 coding DNA: TGTGCCTGGAGGATAAGACAGGATAATTCACCCCTCCACTTT. Encoded protein: CAWRIRQDNSPLHF. Together with reference TRBV30 and TRBJ1-6, the CDR3 gives the full variable domain: SQTIHQWPATLVQPVGSPLSLECTVEGTSNPNLYWYRQAAGRGLQLLFYSVGIGQISSEVPQNLSASRPQDRQFILSSKKLLLSDSGFYLCAWRIRQDNSPLHFGNGTRLTVT.

The V call is TRBV15, the J call TRBJ2-1; 11 bases are a match to TRBD2. The CDR3 sequence is 15 residues long. The J segment lost 3 bases and the V segment lost 4 bases, leaving 2 bases of the junction unmatched. From germline, CDR1 is LNHNV and CDR2 YYDKDF (reference sequence). The CDR3 region is CATSKTSGSYNEQFF. CDR3 coding DNA: TGTGCCACCAGCAAAACTAGCGGGAGCTACAATGAGCAGTTCTTC.

The chain has TRBV7-9 and TRBJ2-7; 8 positions agree with TRBD2. Germline trimming cut 4 bases from V and 3 bases from J; bases unmatched to any gene: 8. Per germline, CDR1 SEHNR and CDR2 FQNEAQ (reference sequence). The CDR3 extends over 15 amino acids. This CDR3 is CASSSSGLGVYEQYF. In DNA, the CDR3 is TGTGCCAGCAGCTCATCGGGACTAGGAGTCTACGAGCAGTACTTC.

The rearrangement uses TRBV4-3 and TRBJ1-3; no clear D. This CDR3 comprises 15 residues. The V end lost 4 bases, the J end lost 2 bases, and 12 bases lay between the germline ends. Germline loops: CDR1 LGHNA, CDR2 YSLEER. CDR3 protein: CASSPAGVTGNTIYF. In DNA form, the CDR3 reads TGCGCCAGCAGCCCCGCCGGGGTTACTGGAAACACCATATATTTT.

Written as DNA, the CDR3 is TGTGCCAGCAGCCCGGACCCCCAGGGGAATACCCAGTACTTC. This codes for CASSPDPQGNTQYF. This chain uses TRBV5-5 with TRBJ2-5, with D tentatively TRBD1 (6 bases). Trimming pared 4 bases from V and 8 bases from J, leaving 18 bases between. The CDR3 runs to 14 residues. Germline V gene data show CDR1 as SGHKS and CDR2 as YYEKEE (reference sequence).

The chain uses TRBV5-4 and TRBJ1-4, with a weak D call TRBD1 (6 bases). The CDR3 length is 15 residues. Germline V gene lookup returns CDR1 SGHNT and CDR2 YYREEE (reference sequence). Deletions cut 5 bases from V and 2 bases from J, with 13 bases between. The CDR3 loop is CASSLNQGTNEKLFF. CDR3 in DNA: TGTGCCAGCAGTCTAAATCAGGGGACTAATGAAAAACTGTTTTTT.

The J gene is TRBJ2-7, the V gene TRBV30; D unclear. V lost 8 bases and J lost 1, with 6 bases in between. The CDR3 totals 10 residues. CDR1 and CDR2 from the germline V gene are GTSNPN and SVGIG (reference sequence). The CDR3 loop reads CAGGSYEQYF. Written as DNA, the CDR3 is TGTGCCGGCGGATCCTACGAGCAGTACTTC.

This chain uses TRBV9 with TRBJ2-3; 12 bases are a match to TRBD2. Germline V CDR1 and CDR2: SGDLS, YYNGEE. This CDR3 region has 17 residues. The J segment lost 2 bases and the V segment lost 0 bases, leaving 4 bases of the junction unmatched. The CDR3 protein is CASSVDTSGGLTDTQYF. The CDR3, as DNA: TGTGCCAGCAGCGTAGATACTAGCGGGGGGCTCACAGATACGCAGTATTTT.

The chain couples TRBV5-4 to TRBJ1-2, with a weak D call TRBD1 (5 bases). The CDR3 extends over 14 amino acids. In germline, CDR1 is SGHNT, CDR2 YYREEE (reference sequence). The ends were cut back, 4 bases at V and 6 bases at J, with 16 bases in the middle. CDR3 DNA: TGTGCCAGCAGCCCATATCAGGGCCGGGATGGCTACACCTTC. It yields the protein CASSPYQGRDGYTF.

This clone was detected only a few times. The gene calls are TRBV18 and TRBJ2-1; 9 nucleotides agree with TRBD2. CDR3 length equals 13 residues. The ends lost 10 bases at V and 8 bases at J; junction bases unmatched: 9. Per germline, CDR1 KGHSH and CDR2 LQKENI. The CDR3 region has the DNA TGTGCCACAAATAGCGGGGGCGGCGATGAGCAGTTCTTC. Translated, it gives CATNSGGGDEQFF.

CDR3 amino acids: CASSIAHNQPQHF. CDR3 nucleotides: TGTGCCAGTAGTATAGCCCACAATCAGCCCCAGCATTTT. V usage is TRBV19 and J usage is TRBJ1-5; D ambiguous. The CDR3 sequence is 13 residues long. Trimming cost V 1 base and J 3 bases, with 4 bases left between them. Germline CDR1 reads LNHDA; CDR2 reads SQIVND (reference sequence).

The V call is TRBV13, the J call TRBJ2-1; TRBD2 agrees at 11 bases. Germline CDR1 reads PRHDT; CDR2 reads FYEKMQ (reference sequence). The J segment lost 4 bases and the V segment lost 10 bases, leaving 6 bases of the junction unmatched. The CDR3 is 14 amino acids. CDR3 nucleotides: TGTGCCACTCAAAGACTAGCGGGGTACAATGAGCAGTTCTTC. This gives the protein CATQRLAGYNEQFF. Full variable domain (rest looked up from reference TRBV13 and TRBJ2-1): AAGVIQSPRHLIKEKRETATLKCYPIPRHDTVYWYQQGPGQDPQFLISFYEKMQSDKGSIPDRFSAQQFSDYHSELNMSSLELGDSALYFCATQRLAGYNEQFFGPGTRLTVL.

The V gene is TRBV7-2, the J gene TRBJ1-6, with 8 bases that match TRBD1. CDR1 SGHTA and CDR2 FQGNSA come from the germline V gene. V shed 4 bases, J shed 10 bases, and the junction held 6 bases outside the gene matches. The CDR3 is made up of 14 amino acids. The CDR3: CASSSGQGLSPLHF. In nucleotides, the CDR3 is TGTGCCAGCAGCTCTGGACAGGGTTTATCACCCCTCCACTTT.

The chain joins TRBV11-2 to TRBJ1-1; no clear D gene. The V gene lost 5 bases and the J gene lost 8 bases, with 9 bases spanning the gap. This CDR3 contains 11 residues. Germline V gene data show CDR1 as SGHAT and CDR2 as FQNNGV. CDR3 loop: CASSDTLEAFF. The CDR3 region has the DNA TGTGCCAGCAGCGATACATTGGAAGCTTTCTTT.